The present TCR beta chain was sequenced within a study of T-cell memory formation after mild COVID-19. TCRdb re-analysed the 5' RACE reads in MiXCR, keeping a single row per CDR3 protein. The profile shows under 700,000 distinct CDR3 sequences, roughly 20% of them singletons. This clonotype showed up many times. The sequenced sample was PBMCs or a T cell subset sorted from them (not recorded which). This clonotype was obtained from an adult woman who had mild COVID-19 (a few samples of this study predate the infection). Cell type and time point are not known.

The DNA of the CDR3 is TGTGCCAGCAGTCGTGATGTGGGGACCATTCAGTACTTC. This translates into CASSRDVGTIQYF. The chain employs TRBV6-5 and TRBJ2-4, with D perhaps being TRBD1 or TRBD2 (5 bases each). CDR3 length equals 13 residues. Germline V gene lookup returns CDR1 MNHEY and CDR2 SVGAGI. Trimming stripped 5 bases from V and 9 bases from J, with 14 bases between.